The 29 T cell receptor beta chains in this list originate from one sample, sequenced in a study of early T cells in non-severe SARS-CoV-2 infection. TCRdb processed the 5' RACE reads anew with MiXCR; each CDR3 protein has one entry. The sample gives tens of thousands of distinct CDR3 sequences, about 5.7% of which show up once; about 14% is in the top ten. This specimen consisted of whole blood, obtained at baseline. The receptors originated from an adult who was a healthcare worker with PCR-confirmed SARS-CoV-2 infection or an uninfected control (not recorded which).

A few counts support this clonotype. The chain links TRBV10-1 to TRBJ1-3; D gene unclear. Between the trimmed V and J ends, which lost 3 bases and 0 bases, there was a span of 6 bases. CDR1 and CDR2 (germline): WNHNN, SYGVQD (reference sequence). The CDR3 sequence is 14 residues long. The CDR3 bases are TGCGCCAGCAGTGAATCGGGCTCTGGAAACACCATATATTTT. This translates into CASSESGSGNTIYF.

A few counts support this clonotype. V and J are TRBV5-4 and TRBJ2-3; TRBD1 might be the D (5 bases). The germline gives CDR1 SGHNT, CDR2 YYREEE (reference sequence). Trimming left V 4 bases short and J 3 bases short, with 18 bases between. This CDR3 is built from 16 residues. CDR3 sequence: CASSADSGRLTDTQYF. Written as DNA, the CDR3 is TGTGCCAGCAGCGCCGACAGTGGTCGTCTAACAGATACGCAGTATTTT.

The sample holds a few counts of this clonotype. The J gene is TRBJ1-6, the V gene TRBV15; 9 nucleotides align to TRBD1. CDR1 and CDR2 (germline): LNHNV, YYDKDF (reference sequence). The CDR3 is 15 amino acids. V dropped 8 bases and J dropped 7; count of bases not matched to a gene: 9. This chain's CDR3 is CATLQYGTGNSPLHF. CDR3 nucleotides: TGTGCCACCCTACAGTACGGGACAGGGAATTCACCCCTCCACTTT.

CDR3 nucleotides: TGTGCCATCAGTGACCCTCGAAGGGCTTCAGAGACCCAGTACTTC. This codes for CAISDPRRASETQYF. The J gene is TRBJ2-5, the V gene TRBV10-3; D uncertain. The CDR3 consists of 15 residues. Trimming removed 3 bases from V and 4 bases from J, with 15 bases in between. CDR1 ENHRY and CDR2 SYGVKD come from the germline V gene.

This clonotype was detected ten times or more. This may stem from a read error, because a much larger clone lies one nucleotide away. V is TRBV19 and J is TRBJ2-6; D gene unclear. Germline loops: CDR1 LNHDA, CDR2 SQIVND (reference sequence). The CDR3 runs 14 residues. The CDR3 nucleotides read TGTGCCAGTAATATAGATCTCCTGGCCAACGTCCTGACTTTC. Translated: CASNIDLLANVLTF.

The sample holds a few counts of this clonotype. DNA of the CDR3: TGTGCCAGCAGCCAAGATGGGGGTGCCCGACATCAGCCCCAGCATTTT. Its translation is CASSQDGGARHQPQHF. The chain is built from TRBV3-1 and TRBJ1-5; a weak D match, TRBD1 (5 bases). This CDR3 comprises 16 residues. CDR1 and CDR2 (germline): LGHDT, YNNKEL (reference sequence). V lost 0 bases and J lost 5, with 14 bases in between. The variable domain in full, with the rest retrieved from reference TRBV3-1 and TRBJ1-5, is DTAVSQTPKYLVTQMGNDKSIKCEQNLGHDTMYWYKQDSKKFLKIMFSYNNKELIINETVPNRFSPKSPDKAHLNLHINSLELGDSAVYFCASSQDGGARHQPQHFGDGTRLSIL.

This clonotype occurred many times. DNA for the CDR3: TGTGCCAGCAGCCATCCTCTAAACTCCTACAATGAGCAGTTCTTC. This translates into CASSHPLNSYNEQFF. The chain joins TRBV7-6 to TRBJ2-1; D unclear. This CDR3 is 15 amino acids long. Deletions cut 5 bases from V and 0 bases from J, with 11 bases between. Germline V CDR1 and CDR2: SGHVS, FNYEAQ.

Judged by abundance, this clonotype is medium-sized. The chain recombines TRBV13 with TRBJ2-1; TRBD2 matches 12 bases. This CDR3 is 15 amino acids long. V lost 5 bases, J lost 4 bases, and 3 bases stayed unmatched. Per the germline V gene, CDR1 is PRHDT and CDR2 is FYEKMQ (reference sequence). In DNA, the CDR3 is TGTGCCAGCAGCGGACTAGCGGGACTATACAATGAGCAGTTCTTC. This encodes CASSGLAGLYNEQFF. The variable domain in full, completed from reference TRBV13 and TRBJ2-1, reads AAGVIQSPRHLIKEKRETATLKCYPIPRHDTVYWYQQGPGQDPQFLISFYEKMQSDKGSIPDRFSAQQFSDYHSELNMSSLELGDSALYFCASSGLAGLYNEQFFGPGTRLTVL.

This clonotype was seen at least ten times. The CDR3 here is CASSVRTGGHGYTF. The CDR3 bases are TGTGCCAGCAGCGTGAGGACAGGGGGGCATGGCTACACCTTC. The V gene is TRBV3-1, the J gene TRBJ1-2; 10 bases are shared with TRBD1. This CDR3 comprises 14 residues. The ends lost 5 bases at V and 6 bases at J; junction bases unmatched: 6. CDR1 LGHDT and CDR2 YNNKEL come from the germline V gene (reference sequence).

This chain connects TRBV9 to TRBJ2-4; no clear D gene. The CDR3 is 12 amino acids. V shed 3 bases and J shed 8 bases, with 9 bases lying between them. From germline, CDR1 is SGDLS and CDR2 YYNGEE. CDR3 protein: CASSDLWDIQYF. CDR3 sequence (DNA): TGTGCCAGCAGCGACCTCTGGGACATTCAGTACTTC.

This clonotype was detected many times. The gene calls are TRBV3-1 and TRBJ1-5, with D tentatively TRBD1 (5 bases). V was clipped by 4 bases and J by 0 bases, with 10 bases between them. Per the germline V gene, CDR1 is LGHDT and CDR2 is YNNKEL (reference sequence). The CDR3 is 15 amino acids. The CDR3 sequence: CASSLGTYSNQPQHF. The CDR3 nucleotides are TGTGCCAGCAGCCTTGGGACGTATAGCAATCAGCCCCAGCATTTT.

This clonotype was counted a few times. This sequence joins TRBV20-1 and TRBJ1-5; D not resolved. This CDR3 has 13 amino acids. The V gene lost 1 base and the J gene lost 4 bases, with 8 bases spanning the gap. In germline, CDR1 is DFQATT, CDR2 SNEGSKA (reference sequence). CDR3 nucleotide sequence: TGCAGTGCTAGAGGGTCAGATAATCAGCCCCAGCATTTT. Encoded protein: CSARGSDNQPQHF.

This clonotype was seen repeatedly, ten times or more. The chain employs TRBV28 and TRBJ2-1, with TRBD2 matching over 10 bases. V lost 4 bases, J lost 5 bases, and 11 bases stayed unmatched. The CDR3 covers 17 residues. Germline CDR1 is MDHEN and CDR2 is SYDVKM. CDR3 coding DNA: TGTGCCAGCAGTTCCCTCGCTAGCGGGAGTCAGAACAATGAGCAGTTCTTC. Protein: CASSSLASGSQNNEQFF.

This chain uses TRBV5-1 with TRBJ2-7; 7 bases agree with TRBD1. CDR1 SGHRS and CDR2 YFSETQ come from the germline V gene. The CDR3 contains 15 residues. V was pared by 4 bases and J by 0 bases, with 7 bases of the junction left unmatched. DNA of the CDR3: TGCGCCAGCAGCCCCAGACAGGGAACCTCCTACGAGCAGTACTTC. Amino acid sequence: CASSPRQGTSYEQYF.

This clonotype appeared many times. The chain couples TRBV7-8 to TRBJ1-1, with TRBD1 identical over 9 bases. Trimming removed 6 bases from V and 4 bases from J; junction bases left unmatched: 3. The germline gives CDR1 SGHVS, CDR2 FQNEAQ. This CDR3 spans 13 amino acids. DNA of the CDR3: TGTGCCAGCAGAACAGGGGGCGGCACTGAAGCTTTCTTT. This codes for CASRTGGGTEAFF.

This clonotype was recorded at least ten times. The chain carries TRBV30 and TRBJ1-3, with unresolved D. The ends were cut back, 3 bases at V and 4 bases at J, with 16 bases in the middle. Germline values: CDR1 GTSNPN, CDR2 SVGIG (reference sequence). The CDR3 is 15 amino acids. CDR3 residues: CAWRSPDRQGNTIYF. The DNA of the CDR3 is TGTGCCTGGAGATCCCCGGACCGGCAAGGAAACACCATATATTTT.

Points on this clonotype: Here the CDR3 omits its conserved ending phenylalanine or tryptophan, so a read error is the likely source. The rearrangement uses TRBV5-1 and TRBJ2-7; 9 nucleotides match TRBD1. The CDR3 loop spans 13 amino acids. Germline V gene data show CDR1 as SGHRS and CDR2 as YFSETQ. The J segment lost 7 bases and the V segment lost 1 base, leaving 3 bases of the junction unmatched. The CDR3 loop reads CASSLNRGREQYL. The CDR3 nucleotides are TGCGCCAGCAGCTTGAACAGGGGGCGTGAGCAGTACCTC.

This clonotype came up a few times. V and J are TRBV7-6 and TRBJ2-5; D gene uncertain. This CDR3 comprises 14 residues. V was clipped by 5 bases and J by 0 bases, with 10 bases between them. Germline lookup yields CDR1 SGHVS and CDR2 FNYEAQ. This CDR3 is CASSGDTYQETQYF. DNA of the CDR3: TGTGCCAGCAGCGGCGACACGTACCAAGAGACCCAGTACTTC.

This chain joins TRBV12-3 or TRBV12-4 and TRBJ2-7; D is possibly TRBD1 (5 bases). V dropped 9 bases and J dropped 0 bases, with 12 bases sitting between them. This CDR3 comprises 13 residues. DNA for the CDR3: TGTGCCAGTTTTGACAGTTCCTCCTACGAGCAGTACTTC. This gives the protein CASFDSSSYEQYF.

By share, this clonotype ranks as medium-sized. V and J are TRBV7-9 and TRBJ2-7, with a tentative D call TRBD1 (5 bases). The germline V gene encodes CDR1 SEHNR and CDR2 FQNEAQ (reference sequence). V lost 5 bases to trimming and J lost 2 bases, with 13 bases between them. The CDR3 consists of 14 residues. The CDR3 nucleotides read TGTGCCAGCAGCGCAACAGGTGCTACCTACGAGCAGTACTTC. Translated: CASSATGATYEQYF.

This clonotype has just a few counts. The chain uses TRBV6-5 and TRBJ1-1; TRBD1 matches at 8 bases. Germline V gene lookup returns CDR1 MNHEY and CDR2 SVGAGI. Unmatched junction bases numbered 11, after V lost 5 bases and J lost 3 bases. This CDR3 spans 16 amino acids. This CDR3 is CASSPQGARRDTEAFF. The DNA for the CDR3 is TGTGCCAGCAGTCCGCAGGGGGCGAGAAGGGACACTGAAGCTTTCTTT.

This clonotype has a count of ten or more. The chain is built from TRBV10-3 and TRBJ2-7; TRBD1 aligns across 9 bases. Trimming at V came to 7 bases and at J to 2 bases, leaving 6 bases not matched to a gene. The germline gives CDR1 ENHRY, CDR2 SYGVKD. The CDR3 contains 14 residues. The CDR3 loop is CAIKAGTGPYEQYF. The DNA of the CDR3 is TGTGCCATCAAGGCCGGGACAGGGCCCTACGAGCAGTACTTC.

This clonotype has ten or more counts. The rearrangement joins TRBV2 to TRBJ1-2; D is uncertain. Germline-derived CDR1 and CDR2 are SNHLY and FYNNEI. The CDR3 length is 13 residues. The ends were cut back, 6 bases at V and 6 bases at J, with 14 bases in the middle. As DNA, the CDR3 is TGTGCCAGCAGCGCTCAGGTAGTGAATGGCTACACCTTC. As protein: CASSAQVVNGYTF.

J is TRBJ2-2 and V is TRBV5-1, with TRBD2 matching over 7 bases. The germline CDR1 and CDR2 sequences are SGHRS and YFSETQ. Trimming removed 1 base from V and 3 bases from J; junction bases left unmatched: 3. This CDR3 has 15 amino acids. CDR3 DNA sequence: TGCGCCAGCAGCTTGAGCGGGGAGGACACCGGGGAGCTGTTTTTT. It is translated as CASSLSGEDTGELFF.

The gene calls are TRBV27 and TRBJ2-5; 9 nucleotides line up with TRBD2. This CDR3 has 15 residues. V lost 1 base and J lost 7; bases outside the gene matches: 7. Germline V gene lookup returns CDR1 MNHEY and CDR2 SMNVEV (reference sequence). CDR3 amino acids: CASSLLAGGPWTQYF. As DNA, the CDR3 is TGTGCCAGCAGTTTATTGGCGGGGGGGCCTTGGACCCAGTACTTC.

V usage is TRBV20-1 and J usage is TRBJ1-5; D remains unclear. V was cut by 2 bases and J by 6 bases, with 17 bases left in between. The germline CDR1 and CDR2 sequences are DFQATT and SNEGSKA (reference sequence). The CDR3 length is 15 residues. The CDR3 DNA is TGCAGTGCTAGATTAGTCAGCCCACGGAGTCAGCCCCAGCATTTT. Residues: CSARLVSPRSQPQHF.

This clonotype was picked up many times. The chain couples TRBV30 to TRBJ2-3; the D call may be TRBD1 or TRBD2 (6 bases each). Trimming took off 1 base at V and 0 bases at J, with 23 bases between the two ends. The CDR3 length is 19 residues. The germline V gene encodes CDR1 GTSNPN and CDR2 SVGIG (reference sequence). The CDR3 protein is CAWSAFSGAHFSSTDTQYF. The CDR3 nucleotides are TGTGCCTGGAGTGCCTTTTCGGGGGCGCATTTTTCTAGCACAGATACGCAGTATTTT. Variable domain in full (rest from reference TRBV30 and TRBJ2-3): SQTIHQWPATLVQPVGSPLSLECTVEGTSNPNLYWYRQAAGRGLQLLFYSVGIGQISSEVPQNLSASRPQDRQFILSSKKLLLSDSGFYLCAWSAFSGAHFSSTDTQYFGPGTRLTVL.

The CDR3, as DNA: TGTGCCAGCAGCCGTACAGGGAATAATTCACCCCTCCACTTT. The encoded protein is CASSRTGNNSPLHF. The chain links TRBV11-1 to TRBJ1-6, with a weak D call TRBD1 (6 bases). Germline assignment: CDR1 SGHAT and CDR2 FQDESV (reference sequence). V was pared by 5 bases and J by 5 bases, with 10 bases between. The CDR3 extends over 14 amino acids.

The genes are TRBV2 and TRBJ1-5; tentatively, D is TRBD1 (5 bases). Per the germline V gene, CDR1 is SNHLY and CDR2 is FYNNEI. The length of the CDR3 is 13 residues. Trimming removed 5 bases at V and 4 bases at J, with 9 bases between. The CDR3 reads CASSSQGNQPQHF. The DNA for the CDR3 is TGTGCCAGCAGTTCCCAGGGAAATCAGCCCCAGCATTTT.